This entry describes one T cell receptor beta chain. Random hexamers were used to reverse transcribe about 0.45 to 1 ug of RNA. Amplification of TCR beta CDR3 was carried out by immunoSEQ multiplex PCR, which covered 54 Vbeta and 13 Jbeta segments. MiXCR, applied by TCRdb to the immunoSEQ multiplex PCR reads, yields one record per CDR3 protein. The table includes about 140,000 distinct CDR3 sequences, around 95% detected once. V lost 5 bases to trimming and J lost 5 bases; unmatched junction nucleotides: 7. Germline V CDR1 and CDR2: KGHDR, SFDVKD. The CDR3 has 17 amino acids. This record belongs to a study of CD8 T cells in Susac syndrome.

The specimen sequenced was CD4+ T cells from PBMCs. The V and J genes are TRBV24-1 and TRBJ2-2; 13 bases fit TRBD2. This TCR derives from a human donor with Susac syndrome. CDR3 nucleotides: TGTGCCACCAGTGGTAGGACTAGCGGGAGTACGACCGGGGAGCTGTTTTTT. Encoded protein: CATSGRTSGSTTGELFF.